Below are 21 T cell receptor beta chains sequenced from a single sample in a study of T cell repertoires in cytomegalovirus infection. TCRdb ran MiXCR on the reads and lists one entry per CDR3 protein. The top ten clones hold around 45% of a sample with hundreds of thousands of distinct CDR3 sequences, about 42% of them seen once. Their antigen targets remain unknown. The specimen was cultured PBMCs, collected from culture after CMV antigen stimulation. These receptors originate from a human donor in good health (CMV status not recorded). Some clones in this sample may be carry-over from other donors' samples.

This chain uses TRBV28 with TRBJ1-2, with TRBD1 identical over 9 bases. V dropped 5 bases and J dropped 5; count of bases not matched to a gene: 6. In germline, CDR1 is MDHEN, CDR2 SYDVKM. There are 14 residues in the CDR3. The CDR3 protein is CASSTTGTGYGYTF. CDR3 DNA sequence: TGTGCCAGCAGTACTACCGGGACAGGGTATGGCTACACCTTC.

This clonotype has just a few counts. The chain couples TRBV7-2 to TRBJ1-1; D may be TRBD1 (6 bases). The CDR3 contains 15 residues. Germline V lookup: CDR1 SGHTA, CDR2 FQGNSA. Trimming removed 2 bases at V and 4 bases at J, with 14 bases between. The CDR3 nucleotides read TGTGCCAGCAGCTTAAGACAGGCAGGCGCCACTGAAGCTTTCTTT. It specifies CASSLRQAGATEAFF.

The V call is TRBV12-3 or TRBV12-4, the J call TRBJ1-1; 7 positions agree with TRBD1. This CDR3 comprises 12 residues. Trimming removed 7 bases from V and 7 bases from J; junction bases left unmatched: 6. The CDR3 protein is CASTETGNEAFF. In DNA form, the CDR3 reads TGTGCCAGCACCGAGACAGGGAATGAAGCTTTCTTT.

The chain links TRBV5-4 to TRBJ2-2; no definite D call. The CDR3 extends over 12 amino acids. Germline CDR1 is SGHNT and CDR2 is YYREEE (reference sequence). V was shortened by 5 bases and J by 5 bases, with 7 bases between the two germline ends. CDR3 amino acids: CASSRPTGELFF. As DNA, the CDR3 is TGTGCCAGCAGTCGGCCGACCGGGGAGCTGTTTTTT.

The rearrangement links TRBV7-2 to TRBJ2-1; 10 bases line up with TRBD2. V lost 3 bases, J lost 5 bases, and 10 bases stayed unmatched. The CDR3 has 17 amino acids. Looked up from germline, CDR1 is SGHTA and CDR2 is FQGNSA. This CDR3 reads CASSFRTWTSGNNEQFF. CDR3 sequence (DNA): TGTGCCAGCAGCTTCCGAACGTGGACTAGCGGAAACAATGAGCAGTTCTTC.

This chain uses TRBV2 with TRBJ1-5; a possible D gene is TRBD1 (5 bases). Trimming shortened V by 4 bases and J by 5 bases, and 15 bases separated the two germline ends. The CDR3 runs 15 residues. CDR1 and CDR2 from the germline V gene are SNHLY and FYNNEI. DNA of the CDR3: TGTGCCAGCAGTGCACGACAGTTTCATCATCAGCCCCAGCATTTT. It yields the protein CASSARQFHHQPQHF.

The chain joins TRBV10-2 to TRBJ1-2; D not certain. V was shortened by 5 bases and J by 3 bases, with 7 bases between the two germline ends. CDR3 size: 12 residues. Germline V gene data show CDR1 as WSHSY and CDR2 as SAAADI. This CDR3 reads CASSMEDYGYTF. The CDR3 nucleotides are TGCGCCAGCAGTATGGAGGACTATGGCTACACCTTC.

In its sample, this clonotype was seen once. The genes are TRBV18 and TRBJ2-5; D may match TRBD1 or TRBD2 (5 bases each). Trimming pared 0 bases from V and 2 bases from J, leaving 10 bases between. The CDR3 runs to 15 residues. The germline CDR1 and CDR2 sequences are KGHSH and LQKENI. The CDR3 protein is CASSPPPGAQETQYF. The CDR3 nucleotides read TGTGCCAGCTCACCACCCCCCGGGGCACAAGAGACCCAGTACTTC.

This clonotype was detected a few times. This rearrangement joins TRBV6-1 to TRBJ1-1, with D unresolved. The CDR3 consists of 16 residues. The V gene lost 4 bases and the J gene lost 0 bases, with 15 bases spanning the gap. Germline loops: CDR1 MNHNS, CDR2 SASEGT. CDR3 coding DNA: TGTGCCAGCAGTGGCCCTCCGGCAGAAATGAACACTGAAGCTTTCTTT. This gives the protein CASSGPPAEMNTEAFF.

This clonotype was recorded once. The V and J genes are TRBV4-1 and TRBJ2-4; TRBD2 matches 13 bases. The CDR3 is 17 amino acids. From germline, CDR1 is MGHRA and CDR2 YSYEKL. The junction had 9 bases not matched to a gene; V was cut back by 5 bases and J by 5 bases. CDR3 loop: CASSWAPTSGGQNIQYF. The DNA for the CDR3 is TGCGCCAGCAGCTGGGCACCGACTAGCGGGGGGCAAAACATTCAGTACTTC.

The rearrangement links TRBV7-6 to TRBJ2-1; tentatively, D is TRBD2 (6 bases). CDR1 is SGHVS and CDR2 is FNYEAQ in the germline V gene. The CDR3 consists of 18 residues. Trimming took off 0 bases at V and 4 bases at J, with 19 bases between the two ends. The CDR3 spells CASSLAGRRGIAYNEQFF. CDR3 sequence (DNA): TGTGCCAGCAGCTTAGCGGGGAGGCGGGGCATAGCGTACAATGAGCAGTTCTTC.

The chain couples TRBV5-1 to TRBJ2-7, with 7 positions matching TRBD1. The CDR3 sequence is 15 residues long. Germline values: CDR1 SGHRS, CDR2 YFSETQ. J was trimmed by 3 bases and V by 0 bases; bases with no gene match: 6. The CDR3 region is CASSLATGSFYEQYF. In DNA form, the CDR3 reads TGCGCCAGCAGCTTGGCGACAGGGAGTTTCTACGAGCAGTACTTC.

This clonotype was recorded a few times. The chain recombines TRBV6-1 with TRBJ2-5; TRBD2 might be the D (6 bases). Per germline, CDR1 MNHNS and CDR2 SASEGT. This CDR3 contains 13 residues. The ends were cut back, 4 bases at V and 2 bases at J, with 8 bases in the middle. The CDR3 DNA reads as TGTGCCAGCAGTGTGGAGGGGCAAGAGACCCAGTACTTC. It translates to CASSVEGQETQYF.

This clonotype was counted ten times or more. This chain joins TRBV7-2 and TRBJ2-5, with D tentatively TRBD2 (5 bases). The CDR3 extends over 15 amino acids. Trimming stripped 1 base from V and 5 bases from J, with 14 bases between. Per germline, CDR1 SGHTA and CDR2 FQGNSA. CDR3 in amino acids: CASSLGGTRRETQYF. The CDR3 region has the DNA TGTGCCAGCAGCTTAGGGGGAACTAGGAGGGAGACCCAGTACTTC.

The rearrangement joins TRBV2 to TRBJ2-3, with D possibly being TRBD1 (6 bases). The CDR3 sequence is 14 residues long. Deletions cut 6 bases from V and 3 bases from J, with 13 bases between. CDR1 and CDR2 from the germline V gene are SNHLY and FYNNEI. As DNA, the CDR3 is TGTGCCAGCAGATTTCAGGGGTTGACAGATACGCAGTATTTT. Translated, it gives CASRFQGLTDTQYF.

The chain couples TRBV27 to TRBJ2-1, with TRBD2 identical over 10 bases. The CDR3 contains 16 residues. Looked up from germline, CDR1 is MNHEY and CDR2 is SMNVEV (reference sequence). With 2 bases clipped from V and 9 bases from J, the junction kept 10 bases outside the gene matches. The CDR3 region is CASSLVGVSGRGEQFF. DNA for the CDR3: TGTGCCAGCAGTTTAGTTGGAGTGAGCGGGAGGGGTGAGCAGTTCTTC.

V gene TRBV12-3 or TRBV12-4 combines with J gene TRBJ1-2, with D possibly matching TRBD1 (5 bases). Deletions cut 10 bases from V and 8 bases from J, with 20 bases between. The CDR3 consists of 13 residues. The CDR3 here is CAIQARGLAGYTF. The CDR3 DNA follows: TGTGCCATACAAGCGAGGGGACTTGCAGGCTACACCTTC.

This clonotype was observed a few times. The V call is TRBV29-1, the J call TRBJ2-7; 8 bases are a match to TRBD2. The junction had 4 bases not matched to a gene; V was cut back by 6 bases and J by 0 bases. CDR1 and CDR2 (germline): SQVTM, ANQGSEA. The CDR3 contains 13 residues. The CDR3 region has the DNA TGCAGCGTAAGAGCGGGAGCCTCCTACGAGCAGTACTTC. Translated, it gives CSVRAGASYEQYF.

V usage is TRBV7-2 and J usage is TRBJ1-5; 7 bases are a match to TRBD1. CDR1 SGHTA and CDR2 FQGNSA come from the germline V gene. Trimming cost V 4 bases and J 5 bases; bases outside gene matches: 5. The CDR3 is 14 amino acids. The CDR3 region is CASSYGTDDQPQHF. CDR3 in DNA: TGTGCCAGCAGCTATGGGACAGACGATCAGCCCCAGCATTTT.

This clonotype was found a few times. The CDR3 region has the DNA TGTGCCAGCAGCCCCCACTGGGGGACTAGGTCCTACAATGAGCAGTTCTTC. Protein sequence: CASSPHWGTRSYNEQFF. The chain is built from TRBV7-9 and TRBJ2-1, with 8 positions matching TRBD2. The CDR3 consists of 17 residues. After removal of 5 bases from V and 1 base from J, the junction contained 10 bases not matched to a gene. Germline CDR1 reads SEHNR; CDR2 reads FQNEAQ (reference sequence).

This clonotype came up a few times. This chain uses TRBV12-3 or TRBV12-4 with TRBJ1-1, with 7 bases aligning to TRBD1. V shed 5 bases, J shed 1 base, and the junction held 10 bases outside the gene matches. The CDR3 extends over 16 amino acids. The CDR3 loop reads CASSPYPTGPNTEAFF. The CDR3 DNA reads as TGTGCCAGCAGTCCGTACCCGACAGGGCCGAACACTGAAGCTTTCTTT.